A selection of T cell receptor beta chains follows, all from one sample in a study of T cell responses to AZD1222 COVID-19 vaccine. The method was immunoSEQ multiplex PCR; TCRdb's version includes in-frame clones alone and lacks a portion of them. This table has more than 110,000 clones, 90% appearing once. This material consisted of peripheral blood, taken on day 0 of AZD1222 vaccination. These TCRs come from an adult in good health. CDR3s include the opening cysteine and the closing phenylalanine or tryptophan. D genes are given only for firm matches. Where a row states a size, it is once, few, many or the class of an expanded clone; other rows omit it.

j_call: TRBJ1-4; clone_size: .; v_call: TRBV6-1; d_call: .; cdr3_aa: CASSEGAANEKLFF; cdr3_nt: TGTGCCAGCAGTGAAGGGGCCGCTAATGAAAAACTGTTTTTT
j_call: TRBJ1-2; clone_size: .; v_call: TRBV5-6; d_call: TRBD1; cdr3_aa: CASSLAGPGGPRSYGYTF; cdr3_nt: TGTGCCAGCAGCTTGGCCGGGCCAGGGGGCCCACGATCTTATGGCTACACCTTC
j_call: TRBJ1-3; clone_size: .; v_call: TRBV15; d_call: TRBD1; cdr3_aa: CATSRLGTVGNTIYF; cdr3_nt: TGTGCCACCAGCAGACTGGGGACAGTTGGAAACACCATATATTTT
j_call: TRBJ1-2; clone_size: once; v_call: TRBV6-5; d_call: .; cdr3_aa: CASSYNADRGYTF; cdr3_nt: TGTGCCAGCAGTTACAACGCAGACAGAGGCTACACCTTC
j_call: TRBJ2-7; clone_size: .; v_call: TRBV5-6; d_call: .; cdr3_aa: CATLRRGATYEQYF; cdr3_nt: TGTGCCACTCTAAGACGGGGTGCCACCTACGAGCAGTACTTC
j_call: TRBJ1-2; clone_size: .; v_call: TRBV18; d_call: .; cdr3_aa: CASSPPGQTRGYTF; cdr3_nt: TGTGCCAGCTCACCGCCTGGACAGACGAGGGGCTACACCTTC
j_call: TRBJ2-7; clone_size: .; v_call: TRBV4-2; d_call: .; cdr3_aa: CASSQDGPSYEQYF; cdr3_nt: TGTGCCAGCAGCCAAGATGGGCCGTCCTACGAGCAGTACTTC
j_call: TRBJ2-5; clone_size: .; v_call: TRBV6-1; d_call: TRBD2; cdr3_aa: CASSEAAGGPETQYF; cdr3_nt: TGTGCCAGCAGTGAAGCAGCGGGGGGGCCGGAGACCCAGTACTTC
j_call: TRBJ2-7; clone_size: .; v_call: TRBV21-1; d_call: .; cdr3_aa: CASLGASGGYEQYF; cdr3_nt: TGTGCCAGCCTAGGGGCTAGCGGGGGCTACGAGCAGTACTTC
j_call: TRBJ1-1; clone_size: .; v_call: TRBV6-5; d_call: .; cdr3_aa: CASSRQALMNTEAFF; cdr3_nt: TGTGCCAGCAGTCGACAGGCCCTCATGAACACTGAAGCTTTCTTT
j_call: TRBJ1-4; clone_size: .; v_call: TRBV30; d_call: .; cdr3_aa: CAWSPPGSGPIEKLFF; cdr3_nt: TGTGCCTGGAGTCCTCCAGGTTCCGGACCCATTGAAAAACTGTTTTTT
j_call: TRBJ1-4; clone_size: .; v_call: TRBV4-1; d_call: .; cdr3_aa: CASSQFATGSEKRGLFF; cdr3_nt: TGCGCCAGCAGCCAATTCGCAACAGGGTCCGAAAAGAGAGGGCTGTTTTTT
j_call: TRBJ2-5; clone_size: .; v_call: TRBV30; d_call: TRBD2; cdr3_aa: CAWMGAGEETQYF; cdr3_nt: TGTGCCTGGATGGGCGCGGGGGAAGAGACCCAGTACTTC
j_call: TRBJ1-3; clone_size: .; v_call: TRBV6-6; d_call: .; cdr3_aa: CASSYRGDTTSTIYF; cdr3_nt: TGTGCCAGCAGTTACAGGGGGGATACCACGAGCACCATATATTTT
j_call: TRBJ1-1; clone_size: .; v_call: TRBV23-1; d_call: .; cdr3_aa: CASSLTGLGVTEAFF; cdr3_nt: TGCGCCAGCAGTCTCACAGGGCTGGGTGTCACTGAAGCTTTCTTT
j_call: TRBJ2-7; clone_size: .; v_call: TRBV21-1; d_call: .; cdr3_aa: CASGTGGPYSYEQYF; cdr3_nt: TGTGCCAGCGGTACAGGGGGCCCTTACTCCTACGAGCAGTACTTC
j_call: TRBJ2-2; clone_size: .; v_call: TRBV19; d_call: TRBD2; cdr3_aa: CASRGRGTSGRNTGELFF; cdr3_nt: TGTGCCAGTAGAGGCAGGGGGACTAGCGGGCGTAACACCGGGGAGCTGTTTTTT
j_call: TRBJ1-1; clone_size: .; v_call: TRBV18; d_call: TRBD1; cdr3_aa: CASSPSLNRGYTEAFF; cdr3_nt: TGTGCCAGCTCACCAAGCCTAAACAGGGGGTACACTGAAGCTTTCTTT
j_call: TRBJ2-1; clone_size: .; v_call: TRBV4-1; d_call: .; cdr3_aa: CASSPLSGSSYNEQFF; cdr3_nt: TGCGCCAGCAGCCCCCTGAGCGGGTCTTCCTACAATGAGCAGTTCTTC
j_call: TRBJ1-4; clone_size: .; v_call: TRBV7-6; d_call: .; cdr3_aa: CASSLNSQDEKLFF; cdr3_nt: TGTGCCAGCAGCTTAAACAGCCAAGATGAAAAACTGTTTTTT
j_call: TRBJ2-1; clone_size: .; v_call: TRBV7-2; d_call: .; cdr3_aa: CASAPPGARHEQFF; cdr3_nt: TGTGCCAGCGCTCCCCCCGGGGCCCGGCATGAGCAGTTCTTC
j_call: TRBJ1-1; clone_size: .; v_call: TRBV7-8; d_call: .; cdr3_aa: CASTPGRLMNTEAFF; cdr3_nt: TGTGCCAGCACCCCAGGGAGGCTCATGAACACTGAAGCTTTCTTT
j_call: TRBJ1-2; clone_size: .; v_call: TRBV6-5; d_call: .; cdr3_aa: CASRYRRPNYGYTF; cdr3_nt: TGTGCCAGCAGATACAGGAGACCTAACTATGGCTACACCTTC
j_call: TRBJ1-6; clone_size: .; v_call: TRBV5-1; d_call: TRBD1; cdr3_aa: CASSLGTRDRGLSNSPLHF; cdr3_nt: TGCGCCAGCAGCTTGGGGACTCGGGACAGGGGGCTCAGTAATTCACCCCTCCACTTT
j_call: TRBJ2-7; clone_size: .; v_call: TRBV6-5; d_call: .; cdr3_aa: CASSPIGSYEQYF; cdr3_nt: TGTGCCAGCAGCCCGATAGGCTCCTACGAGCAGTACTTC
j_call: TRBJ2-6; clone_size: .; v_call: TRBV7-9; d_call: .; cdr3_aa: CASSLDGAGANVLTF; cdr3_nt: TGTGCCAGCAGCTTAGATGGGGCCGGGGCCAACGTCCTGACTTTC
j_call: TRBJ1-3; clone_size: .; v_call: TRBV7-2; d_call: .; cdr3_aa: CASTPPAAQGIYF; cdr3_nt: TGTGCCAGCACCCCACCGGCGGCCCAGGGGATATATTTT
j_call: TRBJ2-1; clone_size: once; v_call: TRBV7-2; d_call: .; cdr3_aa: CASSPGNEQFF; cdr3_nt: TGTGCCAGCAGCCCGGGGAATGAGCAGTTCTTC
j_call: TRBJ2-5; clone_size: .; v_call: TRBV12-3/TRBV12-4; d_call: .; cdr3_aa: CASSLKETQYF; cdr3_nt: TGTGCCAGCAGTTTGAAAGAGACCCAGTACTTC
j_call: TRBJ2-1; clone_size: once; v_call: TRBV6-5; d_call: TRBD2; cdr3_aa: CASRLAGYNEQFF; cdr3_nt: TGTGCCAGCAGACTAGCGGGATACAATGAGCAGTTCTTC
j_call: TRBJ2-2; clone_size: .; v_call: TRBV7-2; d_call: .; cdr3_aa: CASSLVGSNTGELFF; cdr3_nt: TGTGCCAGCAGCTTGGTCGGGTCGAACACCGGGGAGCTGTTTTTT
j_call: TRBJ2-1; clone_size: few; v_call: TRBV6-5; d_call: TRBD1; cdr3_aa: CASKGASGSYNEQFF; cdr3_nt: TGTGCCAGCAAGGGGGCCTCCGGTTCCTACAATGAGCAGTTCTTC
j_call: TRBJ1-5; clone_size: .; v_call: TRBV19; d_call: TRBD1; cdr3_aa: CASSIPTGGFNQPQHF; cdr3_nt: TGTGCCAGTAGTATCCCGACAGGGGGATTCAATCAGCCCCAGCATTTT
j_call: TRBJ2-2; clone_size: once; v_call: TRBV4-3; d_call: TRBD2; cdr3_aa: CASSHRQGLATNPGELFF; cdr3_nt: TGCGCCAGCAGCCACCGACAGGGACTAGCGACAAATCCCGGGGAGCTGTTTTTT
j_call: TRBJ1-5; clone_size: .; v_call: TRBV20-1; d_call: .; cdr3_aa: CSASRGNQPQHF; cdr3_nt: TGCAGTGCTAGTCGCGGCAATCAGCCCCAGCATTTT
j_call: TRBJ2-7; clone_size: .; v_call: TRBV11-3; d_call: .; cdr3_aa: CASSSPGGYEQYF; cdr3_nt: TGTGCCAGCAGCAGCCCCGGGGGCTACGAGCAGTACTTC
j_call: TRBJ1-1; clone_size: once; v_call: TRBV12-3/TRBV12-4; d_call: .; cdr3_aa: CASSFDRTEAFF; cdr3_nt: TGTGCCAGCAGTTTCGACAGAACTGAAGCTTTCTTT
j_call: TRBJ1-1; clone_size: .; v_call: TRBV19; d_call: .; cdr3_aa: CASSISGDAEAFF; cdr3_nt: TGTGCCAGTAGTATTTCCGGGGACGCTGAAGCTTTCTTT
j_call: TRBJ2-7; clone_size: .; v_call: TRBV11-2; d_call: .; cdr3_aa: CASSPVRRIYEQYF; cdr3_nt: TGTGCCAGCAGCCCAGTAAGAAGGATCTACGAGCAGTACTTC
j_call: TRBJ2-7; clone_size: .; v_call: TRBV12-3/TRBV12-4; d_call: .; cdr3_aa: CASSYIRDEQYF; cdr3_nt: TGTGCCAGCAGTTATATCAGGGACGAGCAGTACTTC
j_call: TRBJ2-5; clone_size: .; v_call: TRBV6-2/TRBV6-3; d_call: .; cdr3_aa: CASSKEGGIETQYF; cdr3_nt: TGTGCCAGCAGTAAAGAGGGGGGCATAGAGACCCAGTACTTC
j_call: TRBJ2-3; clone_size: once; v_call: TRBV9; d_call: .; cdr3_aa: CASSLPGAGASTDTQYF; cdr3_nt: TGTGCCAGCAGCTTACCGGGGGCGGGGGCTAGCACAGATACGCAGTATTTT
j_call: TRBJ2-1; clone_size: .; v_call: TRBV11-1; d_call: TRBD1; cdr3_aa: CASSWTGGHEQFF; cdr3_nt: TGTGCCAGCAGCTGGACAGGGGGCCATGAGCAGTTCTTC
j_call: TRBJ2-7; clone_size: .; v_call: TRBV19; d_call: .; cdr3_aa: CASGDYEQYF; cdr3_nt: TGTGCCAGTGGAGACTACGAGCAGTACTTC
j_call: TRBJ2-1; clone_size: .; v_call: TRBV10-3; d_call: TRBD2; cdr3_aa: CAIGTSGDVEQFF; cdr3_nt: TGTGCCATAGGGACTAGCGGGGATGTTGAGCAGTTCTTC
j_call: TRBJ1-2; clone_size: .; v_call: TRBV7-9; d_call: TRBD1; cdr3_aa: CASSSGGQGKGNGYTF; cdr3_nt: TGTGCCAGCAGCTCGGGTGGACAGGGGAAGGGAAATGGCTACACCTTC
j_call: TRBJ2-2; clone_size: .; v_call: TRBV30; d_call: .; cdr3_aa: CARHRGLNTGELFF; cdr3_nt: TGTGCCCGACATAGGGGCCTGAACACCGGGGAGCTGTTTTTT
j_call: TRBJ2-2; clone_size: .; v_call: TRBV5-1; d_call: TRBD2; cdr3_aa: CASTAGGGRNTGELFF; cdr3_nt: TGCGCCAGCACGGCGGGAGGCGGGAGGAACACCGGGGAGCTGTTTTTT
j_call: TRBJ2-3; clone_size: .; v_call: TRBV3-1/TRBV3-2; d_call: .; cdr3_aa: CASSQARDTQYF; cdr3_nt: TGTGCCAGCAGCCAAGCCAGAGATACGCAGTATTTT
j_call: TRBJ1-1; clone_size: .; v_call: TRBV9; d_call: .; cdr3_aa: CASSVEGNTEAFF; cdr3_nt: TGTGCCAGCAGCGTAGAGGGGAACACTGAAGCTTTCTTT
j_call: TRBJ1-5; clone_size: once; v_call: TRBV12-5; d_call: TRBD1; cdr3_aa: CASGLTFRGLTRQGGQPQHF; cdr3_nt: TGTGCTAGTGGTTTGACGTTCCGTGGGCTAACTCGACAGGGAGGTCAGCCCCAGCATTTT
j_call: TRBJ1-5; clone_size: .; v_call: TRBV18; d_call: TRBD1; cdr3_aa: CASSPDRGNQPQHF; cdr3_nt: TGTGCCAGCTCACCAGACAGGGGCAATCAGCCCCAGCATTTT